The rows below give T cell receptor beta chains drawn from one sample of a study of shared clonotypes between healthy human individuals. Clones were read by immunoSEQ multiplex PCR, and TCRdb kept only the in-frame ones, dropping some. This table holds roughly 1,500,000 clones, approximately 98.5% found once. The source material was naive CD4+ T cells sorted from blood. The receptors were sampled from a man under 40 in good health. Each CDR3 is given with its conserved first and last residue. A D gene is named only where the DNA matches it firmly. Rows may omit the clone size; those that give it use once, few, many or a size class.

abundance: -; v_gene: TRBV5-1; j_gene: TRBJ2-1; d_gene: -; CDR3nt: TGCGCCAGCAGCTTGAAGGGCTCGCCAGGATACAATGAGCAGTTCTTC; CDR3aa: CASSLKGSPGYNEQFF
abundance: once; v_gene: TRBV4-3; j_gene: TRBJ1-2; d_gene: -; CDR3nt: TGCGCCAGCAGCCCGGCCCTGAGTACGGTGGGCTACACCTTC; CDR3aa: CASSPALSTVGYTF
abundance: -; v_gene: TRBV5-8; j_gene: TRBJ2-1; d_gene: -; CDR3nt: TGTGCCAGCAGCTGGAGGTACACGTCCTACAATGAGCAGTTCTTC; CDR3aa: CASSWRYTSYNEQFF
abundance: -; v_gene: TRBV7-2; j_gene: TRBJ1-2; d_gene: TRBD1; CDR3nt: TGTGCCAGCAGCTTAAATGCCAGGGGGATAGATCACGGCTACACCTTC; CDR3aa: CASSLNARGIDHGYTF
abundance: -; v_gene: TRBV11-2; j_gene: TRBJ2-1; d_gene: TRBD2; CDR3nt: TGTGCCAGCAGCTTAACTAGCGACTACAATGAGCAGTTCTTC; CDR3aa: CASSLTSDYNEQFF
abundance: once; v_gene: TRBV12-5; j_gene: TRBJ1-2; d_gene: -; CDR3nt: TGTGCTAGTGGTATGGACTATGGCTACACCTTC; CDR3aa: CASGMDYGYTF
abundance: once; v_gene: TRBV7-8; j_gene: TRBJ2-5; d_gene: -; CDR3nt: TGTGCCAGCAGCGAACCGAAGACCCAGTACTTC; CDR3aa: CASSEPKTQYF
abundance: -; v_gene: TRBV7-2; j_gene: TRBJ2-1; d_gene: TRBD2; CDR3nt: TGTGCCAGCAGCTTAGCCTTAGCGGGTTCCTACAATGAGCAGTTCTTC; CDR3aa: CASSLALAGSYNEQFF
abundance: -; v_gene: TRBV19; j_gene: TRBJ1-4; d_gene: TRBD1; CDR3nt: TGTGCCAGTACCCCCGGGACAGGGAAGTTAAAACTGTTTTTT; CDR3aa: CASTPGTGKLKLFF
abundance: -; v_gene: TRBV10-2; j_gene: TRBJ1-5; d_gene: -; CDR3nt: TGCGCCAGCAGTGAATCTCTTCAGCCCCAGCATTTT; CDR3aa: CASSESLQPQHF
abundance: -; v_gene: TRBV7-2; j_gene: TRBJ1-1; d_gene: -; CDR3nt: TGTGCCAGCAGCTTGCCGGGCCCCCGTCCCACTGAAGCTTTCTTT; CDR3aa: CASSLPGPRPTEAFF
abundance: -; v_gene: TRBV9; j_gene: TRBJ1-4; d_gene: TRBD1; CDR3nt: TGTGCCAGCAGCGCCAGGACAGGGAACTTTGAAAAACTGTTTTTT; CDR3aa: CASSARTGNFEKLFF
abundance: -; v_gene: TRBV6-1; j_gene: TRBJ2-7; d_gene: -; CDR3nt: TGTGCCAGCACCCCGGCCTACGAGCAGTACTTC; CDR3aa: CASTPAYEQYF
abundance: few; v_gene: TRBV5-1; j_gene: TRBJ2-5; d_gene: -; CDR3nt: TGCGCCAGCAGCCTACAAGAGACCCAGTACTTC; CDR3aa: CASSLQETQYF
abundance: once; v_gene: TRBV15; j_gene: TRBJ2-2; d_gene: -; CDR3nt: TGTGCCACCAGCAGGGGGGTGACCGGGGAGCTGTTTTTT; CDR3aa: CATSRGVTGELFF
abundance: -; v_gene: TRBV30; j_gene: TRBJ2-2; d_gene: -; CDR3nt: TGTGCCTGGAGACCCGGTATCGGGGAGCTGTTTTTT; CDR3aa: CAWRPGIGELFF
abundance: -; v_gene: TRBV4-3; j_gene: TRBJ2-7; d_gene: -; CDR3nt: TGCGCCAGCAGCCAAGAGGCCAGAAGCTCCTACGAGCAGTACTTC; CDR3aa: CASSQEARSSYEQYF
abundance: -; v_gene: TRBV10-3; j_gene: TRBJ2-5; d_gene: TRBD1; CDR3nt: TGTGCCATCAGGGGGACAGTGGGAGAGACCCAGTACTTC; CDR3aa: CAIRGTVGETQYF
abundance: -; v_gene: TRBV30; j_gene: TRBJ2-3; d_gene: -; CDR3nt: TGTGTCGCGGGAAGCACAGATACGCAGTATTTT; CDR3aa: CVAGSTDTQYF
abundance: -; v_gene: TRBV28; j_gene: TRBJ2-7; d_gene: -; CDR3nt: TGTGCCAGCAGTTTAACAGGCCTTCCGTACTTC; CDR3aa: CASSLTGLPYF
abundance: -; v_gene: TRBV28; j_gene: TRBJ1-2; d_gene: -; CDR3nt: TGTGCCAGCAGTACAGGGAGGGGCTATGGCTACACCTTC; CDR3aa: CASSTGRGYGYTF
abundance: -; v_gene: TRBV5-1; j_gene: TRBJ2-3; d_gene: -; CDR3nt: TGCGCCAGCAGCCCTGACGGCCCCCGCGGGATAGATACGCAGTATTTT; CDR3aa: CASSPDGPRGIDTQYF
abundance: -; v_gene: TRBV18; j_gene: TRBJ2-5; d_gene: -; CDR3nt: TGTGCCAGCTCTCTACGATCAGGGTCAGAGACCCAGTACTTC; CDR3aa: CASSLRSGSETQYF
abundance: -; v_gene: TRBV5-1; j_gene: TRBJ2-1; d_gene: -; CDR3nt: TGCGCCAGCAGCCCGGGCCGGGGTGGGCAGTTCTTC; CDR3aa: CASSPGRGGQFF
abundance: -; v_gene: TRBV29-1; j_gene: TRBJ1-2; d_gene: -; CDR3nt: TGCAGCGCTGGGACGGAACACACCTTC; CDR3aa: CSAGTEHTF
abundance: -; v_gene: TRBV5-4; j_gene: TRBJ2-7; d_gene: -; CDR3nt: TGTGCCAGCGGGCAGGGCGGCTACGAGCAGTACTTC; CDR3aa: CASGQGGYEQYF
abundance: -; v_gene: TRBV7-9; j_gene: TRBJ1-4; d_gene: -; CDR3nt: TGTGCCAGCTGGTCAGGCCAGAATGAAAAACTGTTTTTT; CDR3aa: CASWSGQNEKLFF
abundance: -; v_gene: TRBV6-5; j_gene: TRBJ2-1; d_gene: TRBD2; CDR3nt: TGTGCCAGCAGCCCGCGACTAGCGGGAAACGATGAGCAGTTCTTC; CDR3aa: CASSPRLAGNDEQFF
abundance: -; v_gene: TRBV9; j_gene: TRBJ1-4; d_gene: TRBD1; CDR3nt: TGTGCCAGCAGCGTAGAGGACAGGGAAATTGAAAAACTGTTTTTT; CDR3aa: CASSVEDREIEKLFF
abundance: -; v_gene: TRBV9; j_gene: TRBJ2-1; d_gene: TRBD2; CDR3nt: TGTGCCAGCAGCGTGGGACTAGCGGGAGGGGGGCAAAGCAATGAGCAGTTCTTC; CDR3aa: CASSVGLAGGGQSNEQFF
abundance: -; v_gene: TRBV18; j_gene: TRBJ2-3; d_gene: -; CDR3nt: TGTGCCAGCTCACGGGGCACAGATACGCAGTATTTT; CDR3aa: CASSRGTDTQYF
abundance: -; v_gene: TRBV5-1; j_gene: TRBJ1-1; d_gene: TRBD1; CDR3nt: TGCGCCAGCAGCTTAAGACAGGGGGCATTGGGCACTGAAGCTTTCTTT; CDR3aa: CASSLRQGALGTEAFF
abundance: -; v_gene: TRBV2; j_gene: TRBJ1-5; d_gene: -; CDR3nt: TGTGCCAGCAGTGAAGATACACCTTATAGCAATCAGCCCCAGCATTTT; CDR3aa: CASSEDTPYSNQPQHF
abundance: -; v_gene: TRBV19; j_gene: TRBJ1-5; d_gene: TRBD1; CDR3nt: TGTGCCAGTAGTACCCAAAGGGACAGGGGCAGCAATCAGCCCCAGCATTTT; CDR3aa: CASSTQRDRGSNQPQHF
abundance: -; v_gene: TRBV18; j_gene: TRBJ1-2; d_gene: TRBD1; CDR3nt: TGTGCCAGCTTCGCCTCAGGACAGGGTGCTCGGGGCTACACCTTC; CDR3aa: CASFASGQGARGYTF
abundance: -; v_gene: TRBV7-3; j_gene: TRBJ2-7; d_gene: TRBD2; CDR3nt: TGTGCCAGCAGCTTAAGAGGGACTAGCCCAATCTACGAGCAGTACTTC; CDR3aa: CASSLRGTSPIYEQYF
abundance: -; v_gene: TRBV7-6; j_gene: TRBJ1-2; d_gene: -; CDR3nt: TGTGCCAGCAGCTTAGAGGTTAACTATGGCTACACCTTC; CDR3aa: CASSLEVNYGYTF
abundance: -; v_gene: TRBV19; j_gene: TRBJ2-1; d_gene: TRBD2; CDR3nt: TGTGCCAGTAGCCCCGAAGGGGGACTAGCGGGAGTCTCCTACAATGAGCAGTTCTTC; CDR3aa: CASSPEGGLAGVSYNEQFF
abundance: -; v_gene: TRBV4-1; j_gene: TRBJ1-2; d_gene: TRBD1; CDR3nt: TGCGCCAGCAGCCAAGATTGGGGACAGAACCTCTATGGCTACACCTTC; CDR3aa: CASSQDWGQNLYGYTF
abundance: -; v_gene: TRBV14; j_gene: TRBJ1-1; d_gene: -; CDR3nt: TGTGCCAGCAGCCCTTTAGACAGTACTGAAGCTTTCTTT; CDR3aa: CASSPLDSTEAFF
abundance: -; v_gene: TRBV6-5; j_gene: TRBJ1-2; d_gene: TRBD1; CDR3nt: TGTGCCAGCAGGCCGACAGGGTCCTATGGCTACACCTTC; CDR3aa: CASRPTGSYGYTF
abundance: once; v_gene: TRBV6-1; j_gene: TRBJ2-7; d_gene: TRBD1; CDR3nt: TGTGCCAGCAGTGAACGGACAGGGAGTACCTACGAGCAGTACTTC; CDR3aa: CASSERTGSTYEQYF
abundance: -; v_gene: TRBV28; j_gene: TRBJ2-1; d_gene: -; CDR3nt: TGTGCCAGCAGCCCTTTAGGGGAAAGGAATGAGCAGTTCTTC; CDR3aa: CASSPLGERNEQFF
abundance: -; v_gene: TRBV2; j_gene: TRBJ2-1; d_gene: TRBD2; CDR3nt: TGTGCCAGCATGGCGGGAGGGAGTTACAATGAGCAGTTCTTC; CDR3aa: CASMAGGSYNEQFF
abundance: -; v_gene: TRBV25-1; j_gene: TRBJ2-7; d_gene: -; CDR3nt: TGTGCCAGCAGTGAACGCCCGATGGGGAGCGGCGAGCAGTACTTC; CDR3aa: CASSERPMGSGEQYF
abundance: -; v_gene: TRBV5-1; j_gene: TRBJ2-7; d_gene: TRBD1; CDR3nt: TGCGCCAGCAGCCTGACAGGGGGAGATTTCGACGAGCAGTACTTC; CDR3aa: CASSLTGGDFDEQYF
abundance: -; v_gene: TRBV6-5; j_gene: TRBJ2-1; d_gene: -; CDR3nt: TGTGCCAGCAGTGCAGGGGGGGAGCAGTTCTTC; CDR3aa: CASSAGGEQFF
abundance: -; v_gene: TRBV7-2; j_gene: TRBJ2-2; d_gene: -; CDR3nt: TGTGCCAGCAGCTTCTTTACCGGGGAGCTGTTTTTT; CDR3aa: CASSFFTGELFF
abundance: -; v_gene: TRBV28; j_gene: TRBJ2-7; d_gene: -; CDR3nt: TGTGCCAGCAGTCCAGCATTAAGGGGAATCACGGCTAAAGAGCAGTACTTC; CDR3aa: CASSPALRGITAKEQYF
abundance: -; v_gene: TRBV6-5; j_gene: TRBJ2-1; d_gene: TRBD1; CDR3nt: TGTGCCAGCAGTTCCGGGACAGTAGAGCAGTTCTTC; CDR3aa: CASSSGTVEQFF
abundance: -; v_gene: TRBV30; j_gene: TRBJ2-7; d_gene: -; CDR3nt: TGTGCCTTCAGGGTAGGTCCCTACGAGCAGTACTTC; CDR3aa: CAFRVGPYEQYF
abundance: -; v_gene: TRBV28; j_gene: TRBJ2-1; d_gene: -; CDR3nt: TGTGCCAGCAGCCGTACTGGCGTTTCCCCGTACAATGAGCAGTTCTTC; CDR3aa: CASSRTGVSPYNEQFF
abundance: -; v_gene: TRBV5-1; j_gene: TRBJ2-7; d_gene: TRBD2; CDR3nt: TGCGCCAGCAGCGGAAGCGGGGTGCCCTCCTACGAGCAGTACTTC; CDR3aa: CASSGSGVPSYEQYF
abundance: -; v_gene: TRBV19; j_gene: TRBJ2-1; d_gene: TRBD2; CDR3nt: TGTGCCAGTAGTATAGCGACTAGCGGGAGGGGATGGGGAGATGAGCAGTTCTTC; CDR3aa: CASSIATSGRGWGDEQFF
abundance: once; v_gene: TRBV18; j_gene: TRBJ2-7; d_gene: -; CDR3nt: TGTGCCAGCTCACCACTTAAACCTTCGCAGTACTTC; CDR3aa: CASSPLKPSQYF